This T cell receptor beta chain was recovered during a study of monozygotic twins with inflammatory bowel disease. Two nested PCRs, run for around 15 and 9 cycles, were applied to TCRalpha and TCRbeta cDNA. With the 5' RACE reads reprocessed, TCRdb shows one record per CDR3 protein and no DNA. Reported are 350,000 to 400,000 distinct CDR3 sequences; the ten largest clones contain roughly 2.6%. Sampling involved one blood draw (less than 2.8 ml) for every donor. With no T cell sorting beforehand, total RNA was isolated from whole blood. The CDR3 runs to 14 residues. The clonotype was recovered from a human donor with ulcerative colitis or Crohn's disease, or a healthy co-twin of an affected twin (not recorded which). This chain links TRBV12-3 or TRBV12-4 with TRBJ2-7; absent DNA, TCRdb's TRBD2 call cannot be checked. The specimen sequenced was blood. The chain's CDR3 is CASSTGTSTYEQYF.